These 27 T cell receptor beta chains were all obtained from the same sample, sequenced in a study of siplizumab effects on memory and regulatory T cells. Sequencing used immunoSEQ multiplex PCR; TCRdb keeps in-frame clones, though not all of them. Of under 140,000 clones listed, 80% to 95% are singletons. The sample taken for sequencing was CD4+ T cells sorted from blood. These receptor sequences come from a human donor in good health.

The V and J genes are TRBV5-1 and TRBJ2-4; no clear D. The V end was cut by 7 bases, the J end by 5 bases, with 19 bases between. The CDR3 has 15 residues. Looked up from germline, CDR1 is SGHRS and CDR2 is YFSETQ. For the CDR3, the DNA is TGCGCCAGCGCCCAATCCTCCGCCGCCCAAAACATTCAGTACTTC. Its protein is CASAQSSAAQNIQYF.

The sample holds a few counts of this clone. This sequence joins TRBV19 and TRBJ2-5; D is perhaps TRBD1 (6 bases). V lost 2 bases and J 2 bases, leaving 15 bases between the germline ends. This CDR3 is built from 16 residues. The germline CDR1 and CDR2 sequences are LNHDA and SQIVND (reference sequence). CDR3 region: CASSISAQGAQETQYF. The CDR3 bases are TGTGCCAGTAGTATATCTGCACAGGGTGCTCAAGAGACCCAGTACTTC.

This chain uses TRBV5-1 with TRBJ2-1, with TRBD2 identical over 13 bases. J gave up 7 bases and V 0 bases, and 4 bases lay outside the gene matches. The CDR3 is made up of 16 amino acids. Germline CDR1 is SGHRS and CDR2 is YFSETQ. This chain's CDR3 is CASSLELAGGPNEQFF. Written as DNA, the CDR3 is TGCGCCAGCAGCTTGGAACTAGCGGGAGGGCCGAATGAGCAGTTCTTC.

The chain links TRBV25-1 to TRBJ2-1; D is uncertain. Between the trimmed V and J ends, which lost 0 bases and 4 bases, there was a span of 10 bases. The CDR3 runs to 15 residues. Germline values: CDR1 MGHDK, CDR2 SYGVNS. CDR3 region: CASSEYRAAYNEQFF. The CDR3 DNA reads as TGTGCCAGCAGTGAATATCGGGCAGCGTACAATGAGCAGTTCTTC.

The chain combines TRBV27 with TRBJ2-4; D tentatively fits TRBD1 or TRBD2 (5 bases each). From germline, CDR1 is MNHEY and CDR2 SMNVEV (reference sequence). There are 13 residues in the CDR3. V dropped 6 bases and J dropped 6 bases, with 12 bases sitting between them. CDR3 sequence: CASSRDVGNIQYF. The DNA of the CDR3 is TGTGCCAGCAGCCGGGACGTGGGAAACATTCAGTACTTC.

The chain carries TRBV5-4 and TRBJ2-2; 7 bases align to TRBD1. The CDR3 runs to 15 residues. CDR1 is SGHNT and CDR2 is YYREEE in the germline V gene (reference sequence). The J segment lost 4 bases and the V segment lost 4 bases, leaving 7 bases of the junction unmatched. CDR3 nucleotide sequence: TGTGCCAGCAGCCAACAGGGGATTAGCACCGGGGAGCTGTTTTTT. Residues: CASSQQGISTGELFF. The full variable domain, its missing parts supplied by reference TRBV5-4 and TRBJ2-2, is ETGVTQSPTHLIKTRGQQVTLRCSSQSGHNTVSWYQQALGQGPQFIFQYYREEENGRGNFPPRFSGLQFPNYSSELNVNALELDDSALYLCASSQQGISTGELFFGEGSRLTVL.

The rearrangement joins TRBV19 to TRBJ1-1; TRBD1 matches at 7 bases. The V gene's germline CDR1 is LNHDA and CDR2 SQIVND (reference sequence). J was trimmed by 10 bases and V by 4 bases; bases with no gene match: 6. CDR3 length equals 12 residues. CDR3 loop: CASSKDRWRAFF. The DNA for the CDR3 is TGTGCCAGTAGTAAGGACAGGTGGAGAGCTTTCTTT.

The V call is TRBV6-4, the J call TRBJ1-2; D unclear. Germline loops: CDR1 MRHNA, CDR2 SNTAGT. Trimming took 5 bases from V and 1 from J, leaving 11 bases between them. This CDR3 spans 14 amino acids. CDR3 in amino acids: CASSPEGFNYGYTF. The CDR3 coding sequence is TGTGCCAGCAGTCCAGAAGGATTTAACTATGGCTACACCTTC.

This clone was recorded once. In nucleotides, the CDR3 is TGCGCCAGCAGCCAAGCGGGCCGGAGCTACGAGCAGTACTTC. Translated, it gives CASSQAGRSYEQYF. The chain joins TRBV4-1 to TRBJ2-7; D gene unclear. The CDR3 totals 14 residues. Germline assignment: CDR1 MGHRA and CDR2 YSYEKL. V was cut by 1 base and J by 3 bases, with 10 bases left in between.

This sequence joins TRBV7-2 and TRBJ2-5, with TRBD2 matching over 14 bases. The junction had 3 bases not matched to a gene; V was cut back by 3 bases and J by 3 bases. The CDR3 contains 16 residues. Germline V lookup: CDR1 SGHTA, CDR2 FQGNSA. CDR3 protein: CASSFLGLAGEETQYF. In DNA, the CDR3 is TGTGCCAGCAGCTTCCTGGGACTAGCGGGAGAAGAGACCCAGTACTTC.

The rearrangement joins TRBV15 to TRBJ1-6; D perhaps matches TRBD1 (5 bases). CDR3 length: 15 residues. The V end lost 1 base, the J end lost 9 bases, and 13 bases lay between the germline ends. Germline V CDR1 and CDR2: LNHNV, YYDKDF (reference sequence). Here the CDR3 reads CATSRGTPGASPLHF. CDR3 nucleotide sequence: TGTGCCACCAGCAGAGGAACCCCTGGGGCTTCACCCCTCCACTTT.

This chain connects TRBV6-1 to TRBJ2-3; 9 bases fit TRBD2. V dropped 2 bases and J dropped 5; count of bases not matched to a gene: 8. CDR3 length: 16 amino acids. In germline, CDR1 is MNHNS, CDR2 SASEGT. The DNA for the CDR3 is TGTGCCAGCAGTGAACCCGCGGGGGGGCCGGGAGATACGCAGTATTTT. This sequence encodes CASSEPAGGPGDTQYF.

V usage is TRBV6-5 and J usage is TRBJ1-5; TRBD1 is a possible D gene (6 bases). In germline, CDR1 is MNHEY, CDR2 SVGAGI. V was shortened by 4 bases and J by 0 bases, with 13 bases between the two germline ends. The CDR3 length is 16 residues. The CDR3 DNA sequence: TGTGCCAGCAGTTCCGCTTCCAGGGGTAGCAATCAGCCCCAGCATTTT. Its translation is CASSSASRGSNQPQHF.

For the CDR3, the DNA is TGTGCCAGCATCGGGGACAGGGCGATCAATTCACCCCTCCACTTT. This translates into CASIGDRAINSPLHF. The chain has TRBV2 and TRBJ1-6, with TRBD1 identical over 9 bases. V shed 7 bases and J 7 bases; nucleotides not matched to a gene: 8. CDR3 length: 15 amino acids. Germline CDR1 and CDR2: SNHLY and FYNNEI. The complete variable domain, with remaining parts taken from reference TRBV2 and TRBJ1-6, reads EPEVTQTPSHQVTQMGQEVILRCVPISNHLYFYWYRQILGQKVEFLVSFYNNEISEKSEIFDDQFSVERPDGSNFTLKIRSTKLEDSAMYFCASIGDRAINSPLHFGNGTRLTVT.

The V gene is TRBV4-2, the J gene TRBJ2-5, with no clear D. CDR3 size: 12 residues. The germline CDR1 and CDR2 sequences are LGHNA and YNFKEQ. V was trimmed by 5 bases and J by 4 bases, leaving 8 bases between them. For the CDR3, the DNA is TGTGCCAGCAGCTTGCAAGGAGAGACCCAGTACTTC. Translated: CASSLQGETQYF.

The chain couples TRBV18 to TRBJ2-3; 9 bases line up with TRBD2. The germline gives CDR1 KGHSH, CDR2 LQKENI. The CDR3 has 14 amino acids. V dropped 3 bases and J dropped 4; count of bases not matched to a gene: 2. CDR3 residues: CASSPGTSPDTQYF. DNA for the CDR3: TGTGCCAGCTCACCTGGGACTAGCCCAGATACGCAGTATTTT.

The genes are TRBV30 and TRBJ1-3; D gene ambiguous. CDR1 and CDR2 from the germline V gene are GTSNPN and SVGIG (reference sequence). The V end lost 3 bases, the J end lost 0 bases, and 9 bases lay between the germline ends. There are 14 residues in the CDR3. For the CDR3, the DNA is TGTGCCTGGAGCCCGGACCTCTCTGGAAACACCATATATTTT. Protein sequence: CAWSPDLSGNTIYF. Full variable domain (remainder filled in from reference TRBV30 and TRBJ1-3): SQTIHQWPATLVQPVGSPLSLECTVEGTSNPNLYWYRQAAGRGLQLLFYSVGIGQISSEVPQNLSASRPQDRQFILSSKKLLLSDSGFYLCAWSPDLSGNTIYFGEGSWLTVV.

V and J are TRBV27 and TRBJ2-7, with D possibly TRBD2 on 7 matching bases. The CDR3 totals 14 residues. V lost 5 bases to trimming and J lost 4 bases, with 15 bases between them. The V gene's germline CDR1 is MNHEY and CDR2 SMNVEV (reference sequence). The CDR3 spells CASSREGGGYEQYF. DNA of the CDR3: TGTGCCAGCAGTCGCGAGGGGGGGGGTTACGAGCAGTACTTC.

The rearrangement joins TRBV5-6 to TRBJ2-5; TRBD1 agrees at 11 bases. Per germline, CDR1 SGHDT and CDR2 YYEEEE. The CDR3 runs 17 residues. Unmatched junction bases numbered 11, after V lost 0 bases and J lost 7 bases. In nucleotides, the CDR3 is TGTGCCAGCAGCTTGGGGACAGGGGGCGCGTCTTATGGGACCCAGTACTTC. It codes for CASSLGTGGASYGTQYF.

The CDR3 loop reads CASKGTSGGPRSEDTQYF. The CDR3 region has the DNA TGTGCCAGCAAAGGGACTAGCGGGGGGCCAAGGTCAGAAGATACGCAGTATTTT. The rearrangement links TRBV10-3 to TRBJ2-3; 15 bases align to TRBD2. With 10 bases clipped from V and 5 bases from J, the junction kept 16 bases outside the gene matches. The CDR3 extends over 18 amino acids. Germline CDR1 ENHRY, CDR2 SYGVKD.

The genes are TRBV30 and TRBJ1-2, with D unclear. V was cut by 5 bases and J by 7 bases, with 14 bases left in between. This CDR3 has 12 amino acids. Per germline, CDR1 GTSNPN and CDR2 SVGIG (reference sequence). CDR3 in DNA: TGTGCCTGGGATCCCCTCGGTGGTGGCTACACCTTC. It is translated as CAWDPLGGGYTF. Full variable domain (missing parts from reference TRBV30 and TRBJ1-2): SQTIHQWPATLVQPVGSPLSLECTVEGTSNPNLYWYRQAAGRGLQLLFYSVGIGQISSEVPQNLSASRPQDRQFILSSKKLLLSDSGFYLCAWDPLGGGYTFGSGTRLTVV.

The V and J genes are TRBV30 and TRBJ2-7; no clear D. The CDR3 has 13 amino acids. The germline V gene encodes CDR1 GTSNPN and CDR2 SVGIG (reference sequence). The V gene lost 2 bases and the J gene lost 2 bases, with 10 bases spanning the gap. The CDR3 DNA reads TGTGCCTGGAGTTCTAGGCCACCCTACGAGCAGTACTTC. The encoded protein is CAWSSRPPYEQYF.

The V gene is TRBV25-1, the J gene TRBJ2-7, with a possible D match to TRBD1 (5 bases). V was pared by 4 bases and J by 5 bases, with 9 bases between. The CDR3 is made up of 12 amino acids. In germline, CDR1 is MGHDK, CDR2 SYGVNS. The CDR3 DNA is TGTGCCAGCAGTGGAGACAGCGACGAGCAGTACTTC. Amino acids: CASSGDSDEQYF.

The chain joins TRBV27 to TRBJ1-5; 7 bases agree with TRBD1. There are 14 residues in the CDR3. In germline, CDR1 is MNHEY, CDR2 SMNVEV (reference sequence). Losses at the gene ends were 10 bases for V and 1 base for J; bases not matched to a gene: 7. For the CDR3, the DNA is TGTGCCACCAAGGGACAGCAGAGCAATCAGCCCCAGCATTTT. Translating it yields CATKGQQSNQPQHF.

The V and J genes are TRBV11-3 and TRBJ2-1; no definite D call. Per germline, CDR1 SGHNT and CDR2 YENEEA. Trimming stripped 1 base from V and 7 bases from J, with 5 bases between. This CDR3 is 12 amino acids long. The DNA of the CDR3 is TGTGCCAGCAGCTTAGTTGGAAATGAGCAGTTCTTC. Protein sequence: CASSLVGNEQFF.

The chain uses TRBV5-1 and TRBJ2-2, with D unclear. The germline V gene has CDR1 SGHRS and CDR2 YFSETQ. This CDR3 is built from 16 residues. Deletions cut 1 base from V and 0 bases from J, with 10 bases between. CDR3 nucleotides: TGCGCCAGCAGCTTGCGGGCAAATACGAACACCGGGGAGCTGTTTTTT. Translated: CASSLRANTNTGELFF.

The CDR3 region is CASSLKPGTEAFF. The CDR3 region has the DNA TGTGCCAGCAGTTTAAAACCTGGTACTGAAGCTTTCTTT. This sequence joins TRBV27 and TRBJ1-1; no firm D call. V lost 2 bases, J lost 5 bases, and 9 bases lay in between. The CDR3 runs to 13 residues. Per germline, CDR1 MNHEY and CDR2 SMNVEV (reference sequence).